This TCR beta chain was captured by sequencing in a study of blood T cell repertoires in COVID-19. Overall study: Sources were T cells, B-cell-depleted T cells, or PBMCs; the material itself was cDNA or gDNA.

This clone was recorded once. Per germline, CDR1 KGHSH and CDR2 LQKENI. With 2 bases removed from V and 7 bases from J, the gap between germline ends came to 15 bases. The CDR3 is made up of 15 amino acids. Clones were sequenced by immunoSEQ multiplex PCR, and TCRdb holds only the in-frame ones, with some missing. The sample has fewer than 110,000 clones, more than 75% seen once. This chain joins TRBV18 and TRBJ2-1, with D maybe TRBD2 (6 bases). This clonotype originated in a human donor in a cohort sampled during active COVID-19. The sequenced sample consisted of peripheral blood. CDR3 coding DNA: TGTGCCAGCTCACCAGGGACTGCCTCTGAGAATGAGCAGTTCTTC. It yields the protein CASSPGTASENEQFF.